This TCR beta chain was documented in a study of cytomegalovirus exposure and HLA in healthy donors. V was pared by 7 bases and J by 4 bases, with 8 bases between. Germline V gene lookup returns CDR1 SQVTM and CDR2 ANQGSEA. The CDR3 covers 10 residues. Healthy bone marrow donors formed the donor group. Vbeta (60) and Jbeta (13) primers were used in the PCR. Measured with immunoSEQ multiplex PCR; TCRdb has only the in-frame clones, and not every one. This sample carries 150,000 to 200,000 clones, over 75% of them seen once, and the ten largest clones take less than 2.5%. With respect to this clone: As yet, its antigen is unknown.

Study-level findings and limits: Compared with the roughly 700-donor mean, an Asian-associated ancestry cluster reportedly had fewer N-insertions, according to a later analysis. Later, an analysis showed that TCR beta chains associated with HLA were more clonally expanded than others that were equally common. HLA allele associations emerged for fewer than 20,000 TCR beta sequences in a later analysis, at 0.05 false discovery rate.

The chain carries TRBV29-1 and TRBJ2-7; possible D gene TRBD1, 6 bases. The sequenced sample was PBMCs. The TCR sequence derives from a woman aged 50 to 60 in good health and CMV-seronegative. The CDR3, as DNA: TGCAGCGCAGGGGAGTACGAGCAGTACTTC. Protein product: CSAGEYEQYF.